The 16 T cell receptor beta chains in this list originate from one sample, sequenced in a study of T cells in Graves' hyperthyroidism and ophthalmopathy. What was amplified from RNA transcripts were TCR beta CDR3 regions. A first-round RT-PCR of the TCR CDR3 used the HTBI primer set. TCRdb used MiXCR to reprocess the multiplex PCR reads, holding one entry per CDR3 protein. The profile shows roughly 420,000 distinct CDR3 sequences, about a sixth of them singletons. The sample comprised blood. Source of these receptors: a woman between 18 and 30 years old with Graves' hyperthyroidism.

This clonotype was seen ten or more times. The V call is TRBV20-1, the J call TRBJ2-7; a possible D gene is TRBD2 (5 bases). CDR1 and CDR2 (germline): DFQATT, SNEGSKA (reference sequence). The CDR3 runs to 15 residues. The ends were cut back, 6 bases at V and 0 bases at J, with 18 bases in the middle. The CDR3 region is CSATGLAGYSYEQYF. The CDR3 nucleotides are TGCAGTGCAACCGGGTTGGCGGGTTACTCCTACGAGCAGTACTTC.

As to this clonotype: A single base separates this from a much larger clone, so it may be a read error. This chain connects TRBV7-9 to TRBJ2-3; D unresolved. The CDR3 consists of 12 residues. V shed 4 bases and J shed 5 bases, with 7 bases lying between them. The germline V gene encodes CDR1 SEHNR and CDR2 FQNEAQ (reference sequence). CDR3 DNA: TGTGCCAGCAGCTGGACGGTAGATACGCAGTATTTT. Encoded protein: CASSWTVDTQYF.

In this sample, this clonotype turned up many times. The chain couples TRBV4-1 to TRBJ2-3; weak D call: TRBD1 (5 bases). Trimming took off 0 bases at V and 0 bases at J, with 16 bases between the two ends. Germline CDR1 reads MGHRA; CDR2 reads YSYEKL. The CDR3 is made up of 18 amino acids. The CDR3 coding sequence is TGCGCCAGCAGCCAAGATCTGGCGACAGCCTCGAGCACAGATACGCAGTATTTT. Amino acids: CASSQDLATASSTDTQYF.

The V and J genes are TRBV6-1 and TRBJ1-6; D call uncertain. V gave up 6 bases and J gave up 6 bases, with 12 bases separating them. The CDR3 spans 14 residues. Germline CDR1 MNHNS, CDR2 SASEGT. CDR3 amino acids: CASRRGSGNSPLHF. The CDR3 DNA is TGTGCCAGCAGGAGAGGAAGTGGTAATTCACCCCTCCACTTT.

The gene calls are TRBV19 and TRBJ2-1; 7 positions agree with TRBD2. Germline CDR1 LNHDA, CDR2 SQIVND (reference sequence). The J segment lost 0 bases and the V segment lost 0 bases, leaving 2 bases of the junction unmatched. This CDR3 contains 16 residues. The CDR3 sequence is CASSIDGGSSYNEQFF. The CDR3 DNA reads TGTGCCAGTAGTATAGACGGCGGGAGCTCCTACAATGAGCAGTTCTTC.

This clonotype has a handful of counts. The chain couples TRBV20-1 to TRBJ2-1; 14 bases align to TRBD2. The J segment lost 9 bases and the V segment lost 5 bases, leaving 12 bases of the junction unmatched. The CDR3 runs to 16 residues. Germline CDR1 DFQATT, CDR2 SNEGSKA (reference sequence). As DNA, the CDR3 is TGCAGTGCTGCGACTAGCGGGAGGGCCGGGATATTTGAGCAGTTCTTC. Its translation: CSAATSGRAGIFEQFF.

This clonotype appeared many times. This chain links TRBV15 with TRBJ1-1; the D is unclear. The CDR3 consists of 14 residues. CDR1 LNHNV and CDR2 YYDKDF come from the germline V gene (reference sequence). Trimming removed 3 bases from V and 1 base from J, with 9 bases in between. The CDR3 sequence: CATSSRIGNTEAFF. CDR3 bases: TGTGCCACCAGCAGCAGGATCGGGAACACTGAAGCTTTCTTT.

This clonotype was found many times. The chain recombines TRBV28 with TRBJ2-5; D ambiguous. Germline V gene lookup returns CDR1 MDHEN and CDR2 SYDVKM. The CDR3 contains 16 residues. Trimming removed 5 bases from V and 2 bases from J, with 18 bases in between. The CDR3 sequence: CASSPAYRTEQETQYF. The CDR3 coding sequence is TGTGCCAGCAGTCCTGCCTATCGGACCGAGCAAGAGACCCAGTACTTC.

At least ten counts were recorded for this clonotype. The gene calls are TRBV3-1 and TRBJ2-1; D uncertain. Per germline, CDR1 LGHDT and CDR2 YNNKEL (reference sequence). V was pared by 1 base and J by 0 bases, with 10 bases between. The CDR3 totals 16 residues. CDR3 residues: CASSQGVYSSYNEQFF. The CDR3 DNA follows: TGTGCCAGCAGCCAAGGGGTTTACAGCTCCTACAATGAGCAGTTCTTC.

The sample holds a few counts of this clonotype. The chain carries TRBV11-2 and TRBJ2-7; tentatively, D is TRBD2 (5 bases). CDR3 length: 16 amino acids. Germline V gene sequence: CDR1 SGHAT, CDR2 FQNNGV. The V end was cut by 1 base, the J end by 4 bases, with 17 bases between. The chain's CDR3 is CASSLVGTSQPYEQYF. The CDR3 DNA sequence: TGTGCCAGCAGCTTAGTAGGAACTAGTCAGCCTTACGAGCAGTACTTC.

This clonotype has a handful of counts. The chain employs TRBV4-2 and TRBJ2-3; 10 bases align to TRBD2. CDR3 length: 18 residues. CDR1 and CDR2 from the germline V gene are LGHNA and YNFKEQ. Trimming cost V 0 bases and J 5 bases; bases outside gene matches: 11. The CDR3 DNA follows: TGTGCCAGCAGCCAAGAGGCAAGCGGGGGGGCCCGACAAGATACGCAGTATTTT. Amino acids: CASSQEASGGARQDTQYF.

The sample holds many counts of this clonotype. The chain uses TRBV28 and TRBJ1-2; no definite D call. CDR3 size: 12 residues. Germline loops: CDR1 MDHEN, CDR2 SYDVKM. V was shortened by 2 bases and J by 5 bases, with 6 bases between the two germline ends. CDR3 sequence: CASSLNRYGYTF. CDR3 in DNA: TGTGCCAGCAGTTTAAACAGATATGGCTACACCTTC.

The chain joins TRBV28 to TRBJ2-1, with D perhaps TRBD2 (5 bases). The CDR3 extends over 18 amino acids. Germline V gene data show CDR1 as MDHEN and CDR2 as SYDVKM. V dropped 5 bases and J dropped 1 base, with 21 bases sitting between them. CDR3 in DNA: TGTGCCAGCAGTCCCCCAGCCGCTGCTAGCTATTCCTACAATGAGCAGTTCTTC. This gives the protein CASSPPAAASYSYNEQFF.

This clonotype was detected only a few times. A much larger clone is a single base away; this may be a read error. This chain joins TRBV9 and TRBJ2-1; weak D call: TRBD2 (5 bases). Germline lookup yields CDR1 SGDLS and CDR2 YYNGEE. The CDR3 covers 16 residues. CDR3 loop: CASSAYGLAVYNGQFF. For the CDR3, the DNA is TGTGCCAGCAGCGCCTACGGCCTAGCCGTTTACAATGGGCAGTTCTTC. The full variable domain, rest sourced from reference TRBV9 and TRBJ2-1, is DSGVTQTPKHLITATGQRVTLRCSPRSGDLSVYWYQQSLDQGLQFLIQYYNGEERAKGNILERFSAQQFPDLHSELNLSSLELGDSALYFCASSAYGLAVYNGQFFGPGTRLTVL.

This clonotype was picked up many times. V gene TRBV13 combines with J gene TRBJ1-2, with D hard to call. In germline, CDR1 is PRHDT, CDR2 FYEKMQ (reference sequence). This CDR3 spans 12 amino acids. Trimming shortened V by 4 bases and J by 6 bases, and 9 bases separated the two germline ends. CDR3 coding DNA: TGTGCCAGCAGCTATAGATATGATGGCTACACCTTC. It specifies CASSYRYDGYTF.

The sample holds many counts of this clonotype. The gene calls are TRBV20-1 and TRBJ1-2; 8 bases are a match to TRBD1. This CDR3 is 14 amino acids long. CDR1 is DFQATT, CDR2 SNEGSKA, per germline (reference sequence). V trimming: 6 bases; J trimming: 2 bases; junction bases outside the gene matches: 8. CDR3 in DNA: TGCAGTGCCCGCTCGACAGGGGTAAACTATGGCTACACCTTC. It is translated as CSARSTGVNYGYTF.